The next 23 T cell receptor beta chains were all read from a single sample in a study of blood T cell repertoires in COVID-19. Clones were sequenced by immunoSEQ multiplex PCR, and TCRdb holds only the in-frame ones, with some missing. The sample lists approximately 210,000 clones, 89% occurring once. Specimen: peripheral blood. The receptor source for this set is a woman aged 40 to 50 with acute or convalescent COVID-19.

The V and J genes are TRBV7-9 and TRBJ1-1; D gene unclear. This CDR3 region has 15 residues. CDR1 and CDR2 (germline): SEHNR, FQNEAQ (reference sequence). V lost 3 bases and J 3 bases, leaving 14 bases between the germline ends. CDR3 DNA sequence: TGTGCCAGCAGCTTTTTTGTTGTTGGAGACACTGAAGCTTTCTTT. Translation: CASSFFVVGDTEAFF. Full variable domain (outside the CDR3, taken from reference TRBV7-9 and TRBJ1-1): DTGVSQNPRHKITKRGQNVTFRCDPISEHNRLYWYRQTLGQGPEFLTYFQNEAQLEKSRLLSDRFSAERPKGSFSTLEIQRTEQGDSAMYLCASSFFVVGDTEAFFGQGTRLTVV.

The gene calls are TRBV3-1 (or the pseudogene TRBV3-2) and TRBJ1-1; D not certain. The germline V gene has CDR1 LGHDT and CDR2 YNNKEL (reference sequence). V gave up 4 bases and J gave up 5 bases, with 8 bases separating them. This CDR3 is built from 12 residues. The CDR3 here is CASSRSATEAFF. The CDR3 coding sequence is TGTGCCAGCAGCCGATCCGCGACTGAAGCTTTCTTT.

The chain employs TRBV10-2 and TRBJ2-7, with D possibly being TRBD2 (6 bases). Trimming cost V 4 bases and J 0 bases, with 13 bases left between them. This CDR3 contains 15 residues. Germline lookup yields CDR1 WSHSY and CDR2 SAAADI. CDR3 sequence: CASSVGGESSYEQYV. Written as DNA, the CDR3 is TGCGCCAGCAGTGTAGGCGGGGAGAGCTCCTACGAGCAGTACGTC.

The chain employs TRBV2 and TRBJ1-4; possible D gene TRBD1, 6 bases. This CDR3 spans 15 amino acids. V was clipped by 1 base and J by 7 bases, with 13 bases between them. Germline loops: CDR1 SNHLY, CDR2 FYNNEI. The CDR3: CASSEDPGTTEKLFF. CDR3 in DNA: TGTGCCAGCAGTGAAGATCCCGGGACAACTGAAAAACTGTTTTTT.

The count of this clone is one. CDR3 in amino acids: CASRTGLVSPLHF. The CDR3 coding sequence is TGTGCCAGCAGGACAGGGCTGGTCTCACCCCTCCACTTT. This chain joins TRBV21-1 and TRBJ1-6; TRBD1 is taken as the D call from the table, unchecked against the DNA. TRBV21-1 is a documented pseudogene. CDR3 length: 13 amino acids.

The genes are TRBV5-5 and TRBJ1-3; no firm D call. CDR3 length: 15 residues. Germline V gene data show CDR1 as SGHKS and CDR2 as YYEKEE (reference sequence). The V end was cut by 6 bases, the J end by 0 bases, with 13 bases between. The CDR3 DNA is TGTGCCAGCACCTCTTTAGGGAGCTCTGGAAACACCATATATTTT. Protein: CASTSLGSSGNTIYF.

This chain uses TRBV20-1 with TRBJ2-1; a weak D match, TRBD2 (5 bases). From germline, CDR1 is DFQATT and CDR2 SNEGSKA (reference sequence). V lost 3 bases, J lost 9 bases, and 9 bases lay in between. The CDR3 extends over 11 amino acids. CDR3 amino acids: CSASDRGEQFF. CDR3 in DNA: TGCAGTGCTAGTGACCGGGGTGAGCAGTTCTTC.

CDR3 loop: CASSLGTGYEQYV. The CDR3 nucleotides read TGTGCCAGCAGCTTGGGGACAGGCTACGAGCAGTACGTC. The chain has TRBV5-6 and TRBJ2-7; the match to TRBD1 covers 7 bases. This CDR3 spans 13 amino acids. Germline CDR1 reads SGHDT; CDR2 reads YYEEEE. After removal of 0 bases from V and 3 bases from J, the junction contained 0 bases not matched to a gene.

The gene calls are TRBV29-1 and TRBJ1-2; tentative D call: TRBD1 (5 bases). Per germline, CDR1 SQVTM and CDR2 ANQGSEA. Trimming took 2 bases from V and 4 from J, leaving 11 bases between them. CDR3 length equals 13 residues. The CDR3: CSVERQGAYGYTF. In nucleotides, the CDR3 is TGCAGCGTTGAAAGGCAGGGCGCCTATGGCTACACCTTC.

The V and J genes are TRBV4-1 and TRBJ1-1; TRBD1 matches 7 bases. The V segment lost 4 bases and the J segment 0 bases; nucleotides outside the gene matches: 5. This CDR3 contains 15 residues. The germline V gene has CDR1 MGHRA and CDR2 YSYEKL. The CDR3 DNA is TGCGCCAGCAGCCTCCGGGACAGCATGAACACTGAAGCTTTCTTT. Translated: CASSLRDSMNTEAFF.

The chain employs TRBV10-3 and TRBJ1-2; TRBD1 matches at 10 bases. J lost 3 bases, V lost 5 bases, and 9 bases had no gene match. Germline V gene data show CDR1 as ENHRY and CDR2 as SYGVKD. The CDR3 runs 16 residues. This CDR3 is CAISPGTGVQYYGYTF. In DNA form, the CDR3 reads TGTGCCATCAGTCCCGGGACAGGGGTTCAGTACTATGGCTACACCTTC.

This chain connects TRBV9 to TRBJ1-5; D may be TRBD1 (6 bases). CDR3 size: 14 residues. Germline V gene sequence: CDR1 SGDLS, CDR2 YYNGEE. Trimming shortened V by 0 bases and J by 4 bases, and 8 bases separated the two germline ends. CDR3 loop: CASSVGTGNQPQHF. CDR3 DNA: TGTGCCAGCAGCGTAGGAACAGGGAATCAGCCCCAGCATTTT.

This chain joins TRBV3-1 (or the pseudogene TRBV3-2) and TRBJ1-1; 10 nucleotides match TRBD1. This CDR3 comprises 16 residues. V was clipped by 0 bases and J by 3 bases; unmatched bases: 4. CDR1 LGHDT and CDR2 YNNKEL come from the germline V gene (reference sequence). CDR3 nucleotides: TGTGCCAGCAGCCAAGAAGACAGGGGGCCCGACACTGAAGCTTTCTTT. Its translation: CASSQEDRGPDTEAFF.

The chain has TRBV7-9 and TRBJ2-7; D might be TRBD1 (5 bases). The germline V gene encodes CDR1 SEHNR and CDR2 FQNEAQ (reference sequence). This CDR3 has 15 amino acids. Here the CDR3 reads CASSPDSRVSDEQYV. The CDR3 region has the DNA TGTGCCAGCAGCCCAGACAGCCGAGTCTCCGACGAGCAGTACGTC.

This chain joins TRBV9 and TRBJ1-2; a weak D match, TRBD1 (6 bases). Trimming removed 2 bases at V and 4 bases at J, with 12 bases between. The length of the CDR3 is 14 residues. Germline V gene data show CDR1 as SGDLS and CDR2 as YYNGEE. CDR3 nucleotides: TGTGCCAGCAGCGTGGACAGCCAGGGCTATGGCTACACCTTC. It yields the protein CASSVDSQGYGYTF. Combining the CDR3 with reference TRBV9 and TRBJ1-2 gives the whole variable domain DSGVTQTPKHLITATGQRVTLRCSPRSGDLSVYWYQQSLDQGLQFLIQYYNGEERAKGNILERFSAQQFPDLHSELNLSSLELGDSALYFCASSVDSQGYGYTFGSGTRLTVV.

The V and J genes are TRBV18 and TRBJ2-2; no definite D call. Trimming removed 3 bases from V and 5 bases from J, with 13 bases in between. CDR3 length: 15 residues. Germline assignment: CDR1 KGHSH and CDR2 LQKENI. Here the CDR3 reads CASSPLEVRTGELFF. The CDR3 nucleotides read TGTGCCAGCTCACCTCTTGAGGTTCGGACCGGGGAGCTGTTTTTT.

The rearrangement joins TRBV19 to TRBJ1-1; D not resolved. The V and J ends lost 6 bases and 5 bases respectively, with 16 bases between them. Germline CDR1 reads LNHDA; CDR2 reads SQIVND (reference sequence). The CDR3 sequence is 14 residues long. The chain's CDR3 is CASSLGLGGTEAFF. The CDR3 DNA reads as TGTGCCAGTAGCCTCGGGCTCGGCGGGACTGAAGCTTTCTTT.

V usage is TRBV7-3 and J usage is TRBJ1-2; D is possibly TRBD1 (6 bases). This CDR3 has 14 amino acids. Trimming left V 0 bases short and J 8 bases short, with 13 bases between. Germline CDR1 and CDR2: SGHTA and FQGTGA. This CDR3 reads CASSLTGAGEGYTF. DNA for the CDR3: TGTGCCAGCAGCTTAACGGGGGCAGGGGAGGGCTACACCTTC.

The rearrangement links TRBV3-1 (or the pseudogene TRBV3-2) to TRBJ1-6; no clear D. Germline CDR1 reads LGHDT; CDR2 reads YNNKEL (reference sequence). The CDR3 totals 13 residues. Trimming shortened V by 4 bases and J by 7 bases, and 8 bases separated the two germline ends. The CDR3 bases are TGTGCCAGCAGCCGCCAACACAATTCACCCCTCCACTTT. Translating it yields CASSRQHNSPLHF.

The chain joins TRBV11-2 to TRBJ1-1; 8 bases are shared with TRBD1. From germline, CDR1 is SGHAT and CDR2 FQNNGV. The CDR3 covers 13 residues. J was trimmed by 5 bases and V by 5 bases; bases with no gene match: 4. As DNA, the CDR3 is TGTGCCAGCAGCCGCCGGACAGGGACTGAAGCTTTCTTT. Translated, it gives CASSRRTGTEAFF.

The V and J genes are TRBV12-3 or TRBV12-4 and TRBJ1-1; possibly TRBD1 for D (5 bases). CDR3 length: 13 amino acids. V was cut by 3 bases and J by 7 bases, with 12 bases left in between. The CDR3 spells CASSLDLGHEAFF. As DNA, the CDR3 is TGTGCCAGCAGTTTGGATTTGGGGCATGAAGCTTTCTTT.

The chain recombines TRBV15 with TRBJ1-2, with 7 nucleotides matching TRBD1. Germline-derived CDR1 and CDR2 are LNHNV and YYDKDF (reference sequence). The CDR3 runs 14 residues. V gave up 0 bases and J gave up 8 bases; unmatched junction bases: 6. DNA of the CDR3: TGTGCCACCAGCAGAGAAGGGGACAGCTGGGGCTACACCTTC. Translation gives CATSREGDSWGYTF.

CDR3: CASRFYNVNSRLWDREYGYTF. The CDR3 DNA reads TGTGCCAGTAGGTTTTATAACGTTAATTCTCGCCTTTGGGACAGGGAGTATGGCTACACCTTC. The V gene is TRBV19, the J gene TRBJ1-2; 9 bases agree with TRBD1. The CDR3 is made up of 21 amino acids. In germline, CDR1 is LNHDA, CDR2 SQIVND (reference sequence). The V segment lost 6 bases and the J segment 5 bases; nucleotides outside the gene matches: 28.